Listed below are T cell receptor beta chains from one sample, sequenced in a study of blood T cell repertoires in COVID-19. TCRdb's copy holds only in-frame clones and misses some; the assay was immunoSEQ multiplex PCR. The table records roughly 280,000 clones, about 90% of them present only once. The sample comprised peripheral blood. The receptors originated from a woman between 25 and 40 years old with COVID-19, enrolled during active disease. CDR3s include the opening cysteine and the closing phenylalanine or tryptophan. D genes are given only for firm matches. A clone size is listed for some rows: how often the clone was seen (once, few, many), or a class if it is expanded.

J gene	V gene	clone size	CDR3 length	D gene	CDR3 protein	CDR3 DNA
TRBJ2-5	TRBV5-4	once	15	TRBD2	CASSLGLAGDETQYF	TGTGCCAGCAGCTTGGGACTAGCGGGAGATGAGACCCAGTACTTC
TRBJ2-7	TRBV6-5	-	14	-	CASRGTSSSYEQYF	TGTGCCAGCAGAGGGACTTCGAGCTCCTACGAGCAGTACTTC
TRBJ1-4	TRBV2	few	15	-	CASSVVGALNEKLFF	TGTGCCAGCAGTGTAGTGGGGGCTCTTAATGAAAAACTGTTTTTT
TRBJ2-5	TRBV9	-	13	TRBD1	CASSQGVEETQYF	TGTGCCAGCAGCCAGGGGGTTGAAGAGACCCAGTACTTC
TRBJ2-7	TRBV4-2	-	13	TRBD1	CASSRDRHYEQYF	TGTGCCAGCAGCAGGGACAGACACTACGAGCAGTACTTC
TRBJ2-3	TRBV21-1	-	17	-	CASSKENSGGPTDTQYF	TGTGCCAGCAGCAAAGAGAATAGCGGGGGGCCCACAGATACGCAGTATTTT
TRBJ1-4	TRBV9	once	14	-	CASSVGATNEKLFF	TGTGCCAGCAGCGTCGGGGCAACTAATGAAAAACTGTTTTTT
TRBJ1-1	TRBV9	-	13	-	CASSPSGPALAFF	TGTGCCAGCAGCCCCTCAGGGCCTGCATTAGCTTTCTTT
TRBJ2-7	TRBV12-3/TRBV12-4	-	12	TRBD1	CASRAGQGKQYF	TGTGCCAGCAGGGCCGGACAGGGGAAGCAGTACTTC
TRBJ2-7	TRBV27	-	15	-	CASRSLDSYSYEQYF	TGTGCCAGCAGATCTCTGGACAGCTATTCCTACGAGCAGTACTTC
TRBJ1-1	TRBV2	few	11	-	CASSEGWEAFF	TGTGCCAGCAGCGAGGGCTGGGAAGCTTTCTTT
TRBJ1-3	TRBV24-1	-	14	-	CATSGRGTGNTIYF	TGTGCCACCAGTGGCAGGGGCACAGGAAACACCATATATTTT
TRBJ1-5	TRBV29-1	-	15	-	CSVESGAPRNQPQHF	TGCAGCGTTGAAAGCGGGGCGCCGCGTAATCAGCCCCAGCATTTT
TRBJ1-1	TRBV12-3/TRBV12-4	-	13	-	CASRGGMSAEAFF	TGTGCCAGCAGGGGGGGTATGTCCGCTGAAGCTTTCTTT
TRBJ2-7	TRBV10-3	once	17	-	CAISESVGRVRTYEQYF	TGTGCCATCAGTGAGTCGGTGGGGCGCGTGAGGACCTACGAGCAGTACTTC